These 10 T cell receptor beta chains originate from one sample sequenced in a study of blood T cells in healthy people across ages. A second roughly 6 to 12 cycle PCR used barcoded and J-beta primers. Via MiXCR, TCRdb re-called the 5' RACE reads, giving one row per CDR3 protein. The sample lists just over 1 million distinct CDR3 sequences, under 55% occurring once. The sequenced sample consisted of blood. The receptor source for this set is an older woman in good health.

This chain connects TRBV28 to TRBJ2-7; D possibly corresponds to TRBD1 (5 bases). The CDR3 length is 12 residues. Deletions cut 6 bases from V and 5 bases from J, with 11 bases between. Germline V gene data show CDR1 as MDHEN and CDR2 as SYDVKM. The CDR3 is CASSREVHEQYF. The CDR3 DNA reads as TGTGCCAGCAGCAGGGAAGTCCACGAGCAGTACTTC.

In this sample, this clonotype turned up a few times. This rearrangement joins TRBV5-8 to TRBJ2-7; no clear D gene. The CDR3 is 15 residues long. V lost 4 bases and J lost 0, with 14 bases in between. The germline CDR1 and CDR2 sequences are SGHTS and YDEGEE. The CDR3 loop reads CASSAPDRYSYEQYF. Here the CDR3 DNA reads TGTGCCAGCAGCGCGCCGGACCGCTACTCCTACGAGCAGTACTTC.

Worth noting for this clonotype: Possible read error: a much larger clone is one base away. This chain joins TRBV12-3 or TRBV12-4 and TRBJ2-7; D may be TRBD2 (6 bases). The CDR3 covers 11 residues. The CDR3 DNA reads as TGTGCCAGCAGTACGGACTACGAGCACTACTTC. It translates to CASSTDYEHYF.

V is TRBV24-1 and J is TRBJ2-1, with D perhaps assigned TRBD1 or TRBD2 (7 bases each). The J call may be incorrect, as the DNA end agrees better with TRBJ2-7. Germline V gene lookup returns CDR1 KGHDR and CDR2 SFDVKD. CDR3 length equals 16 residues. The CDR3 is CATSGISGGVHNEQYF. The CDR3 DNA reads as TGTGCCACCAGTGGTATTTCAGGGGGGGTACACAATGAGCAGTACTTC.

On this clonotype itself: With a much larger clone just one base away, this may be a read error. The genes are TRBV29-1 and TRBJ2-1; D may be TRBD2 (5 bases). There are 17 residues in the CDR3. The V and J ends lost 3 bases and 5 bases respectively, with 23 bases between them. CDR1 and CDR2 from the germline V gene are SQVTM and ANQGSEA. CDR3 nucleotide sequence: TGCAGCGTTGACGGGTTTGCGGAAGGGAGTGTTGACAATGAGCAGTTCTTC. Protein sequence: CSVDGFAEGSVDNEQFF.

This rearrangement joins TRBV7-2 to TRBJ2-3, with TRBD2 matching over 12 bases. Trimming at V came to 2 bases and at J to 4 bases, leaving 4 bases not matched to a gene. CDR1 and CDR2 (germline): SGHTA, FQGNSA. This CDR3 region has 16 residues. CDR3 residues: CASSLKLAGGSDTQYF. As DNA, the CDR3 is TGTGCCAGCAGCTTAAAACTAGCGGGAGGCTCAGATACGCAGTATTTT.

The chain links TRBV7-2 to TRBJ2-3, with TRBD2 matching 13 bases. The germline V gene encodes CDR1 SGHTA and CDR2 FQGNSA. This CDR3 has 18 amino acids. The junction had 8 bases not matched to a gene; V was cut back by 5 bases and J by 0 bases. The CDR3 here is CASSPGTSGKGSTDTQYF. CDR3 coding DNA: TGTGCCAGCAGCCCTGGGACTAGCGGGAAAGGGAGCACAGATACGCAGTATTTT.

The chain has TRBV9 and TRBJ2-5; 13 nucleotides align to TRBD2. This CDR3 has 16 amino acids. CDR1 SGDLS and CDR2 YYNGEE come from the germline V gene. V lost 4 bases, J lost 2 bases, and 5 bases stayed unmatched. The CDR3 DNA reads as TGTGCCAGCAGCCAACTAGCGGGGGGGCCTCAAGAGACCCAGTACTTC. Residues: CASSQLAGGPQETQYF.

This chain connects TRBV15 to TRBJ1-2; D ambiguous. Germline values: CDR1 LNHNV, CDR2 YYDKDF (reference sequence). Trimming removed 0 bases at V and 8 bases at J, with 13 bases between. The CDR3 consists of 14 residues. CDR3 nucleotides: TGTGCCACCAGCAGAGAGCCCAGGAGCGGGGGCTACACCTTC. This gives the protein CATSREPRSGGYTF.

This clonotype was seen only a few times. Written as DNA, the CDR3 is TGTGCCATCAGTGAGCTGTTTGGAGGGGGACAGGTTTTATTCTATGAGCAGTTCTTC. The encoded protein is CAISELFGGGQVLFYEQFF. The V call is TRBV10-3, the J call TRBJ2-1; TRBD1 matches at 8 bases. Germline V gene sequence: CDR1 ENHRY, CDR2 SYGVKD. Trimming took 2 bases from V and 8 from J; bases not matched to a gene: 20. This CDR3 comprises 19 residues.